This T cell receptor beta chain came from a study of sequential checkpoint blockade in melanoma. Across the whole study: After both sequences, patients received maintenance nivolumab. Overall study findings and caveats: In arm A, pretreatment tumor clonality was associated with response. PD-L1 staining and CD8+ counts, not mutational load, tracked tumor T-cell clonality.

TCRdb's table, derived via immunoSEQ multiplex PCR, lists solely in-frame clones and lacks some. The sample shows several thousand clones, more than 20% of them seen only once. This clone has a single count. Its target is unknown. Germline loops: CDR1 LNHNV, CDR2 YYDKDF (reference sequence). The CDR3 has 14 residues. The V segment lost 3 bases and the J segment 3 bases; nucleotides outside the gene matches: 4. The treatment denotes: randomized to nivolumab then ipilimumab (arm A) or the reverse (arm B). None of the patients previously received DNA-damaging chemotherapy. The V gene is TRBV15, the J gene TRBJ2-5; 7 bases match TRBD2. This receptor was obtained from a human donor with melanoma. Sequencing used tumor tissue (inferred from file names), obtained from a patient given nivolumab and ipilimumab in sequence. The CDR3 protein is CATSSDLAEETQYF. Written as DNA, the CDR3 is TGTGCCACCAGCAGCGACCTAGCGGAAGAGACCCAGTACTTC.